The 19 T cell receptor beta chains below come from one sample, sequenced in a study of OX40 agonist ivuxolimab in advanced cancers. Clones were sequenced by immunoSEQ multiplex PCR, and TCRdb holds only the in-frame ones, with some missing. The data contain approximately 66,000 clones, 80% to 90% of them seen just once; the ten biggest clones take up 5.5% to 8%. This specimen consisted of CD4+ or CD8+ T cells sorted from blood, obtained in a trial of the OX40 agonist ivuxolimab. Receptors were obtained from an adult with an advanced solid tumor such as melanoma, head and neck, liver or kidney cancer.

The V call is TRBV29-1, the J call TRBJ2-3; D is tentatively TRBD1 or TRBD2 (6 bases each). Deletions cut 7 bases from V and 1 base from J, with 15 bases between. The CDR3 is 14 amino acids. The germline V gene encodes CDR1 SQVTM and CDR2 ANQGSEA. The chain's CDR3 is CSAERRGGTDTQYF. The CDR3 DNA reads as TGCAGCGCTGAGCGGAGGGGGGGCACAGATACGCAGTATTTT.

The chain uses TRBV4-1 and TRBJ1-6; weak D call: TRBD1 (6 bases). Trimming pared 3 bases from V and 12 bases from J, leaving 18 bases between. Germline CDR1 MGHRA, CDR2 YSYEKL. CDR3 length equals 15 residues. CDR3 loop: CASSQTVDSAGPLHF. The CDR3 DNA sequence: TGCGCCAGCAGCCAGACTGTGGACAGTGCGGGACCCCTCCACTTT.

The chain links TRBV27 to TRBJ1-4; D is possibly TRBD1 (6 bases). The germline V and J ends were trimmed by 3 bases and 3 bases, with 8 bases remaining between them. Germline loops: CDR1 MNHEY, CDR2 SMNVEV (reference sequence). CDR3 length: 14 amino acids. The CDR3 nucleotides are TGTGCCAGCAGTTTCGGACAGTCTAATGAAAAACTGTTTTTT. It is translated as CASSFGQSNEKLFF.

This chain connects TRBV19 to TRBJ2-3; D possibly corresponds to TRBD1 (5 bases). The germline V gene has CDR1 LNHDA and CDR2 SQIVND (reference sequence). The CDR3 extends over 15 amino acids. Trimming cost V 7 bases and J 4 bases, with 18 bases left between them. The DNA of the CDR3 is TGTGCCAGTACGACAGACGGATATGGGGCAGATACGCAGTATTTT. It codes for CASTTDGYGADTQYF.

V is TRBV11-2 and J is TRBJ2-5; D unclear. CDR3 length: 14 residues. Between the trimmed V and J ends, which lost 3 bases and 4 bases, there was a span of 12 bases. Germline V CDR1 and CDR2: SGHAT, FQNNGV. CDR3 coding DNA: TGTGCCAGCAGCTTGGCAGAATGGAGAGAGACCCAGTACTTC. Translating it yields CASSLAEWRETQYF.

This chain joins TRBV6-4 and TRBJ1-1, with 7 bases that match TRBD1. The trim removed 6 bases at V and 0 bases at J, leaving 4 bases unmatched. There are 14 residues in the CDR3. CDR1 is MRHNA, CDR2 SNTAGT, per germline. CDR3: CASRRDRMNTEAFF. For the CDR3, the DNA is TGTGCCAGCAGGAGGGACAGAATGAACACTGAAGCTTTCTTT.

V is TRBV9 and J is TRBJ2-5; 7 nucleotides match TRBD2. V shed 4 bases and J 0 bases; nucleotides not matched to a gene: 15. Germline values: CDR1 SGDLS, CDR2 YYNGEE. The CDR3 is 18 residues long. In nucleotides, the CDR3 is TGTGCCAGCAGCTTAAGACCTACGGCCCTAGCGGACCAAGAGACCCAGTACTTC. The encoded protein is CASSLRPTALADQETQYF.

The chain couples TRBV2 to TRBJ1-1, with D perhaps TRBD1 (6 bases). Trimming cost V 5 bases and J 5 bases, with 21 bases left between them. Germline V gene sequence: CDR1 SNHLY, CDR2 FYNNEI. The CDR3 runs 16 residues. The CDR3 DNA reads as TGTGCCAGCAGTCTGTACAGGGACGGGTTGGTGACTGAAGCTTTCTTT. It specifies CASSLYRDGLVTEAFF.

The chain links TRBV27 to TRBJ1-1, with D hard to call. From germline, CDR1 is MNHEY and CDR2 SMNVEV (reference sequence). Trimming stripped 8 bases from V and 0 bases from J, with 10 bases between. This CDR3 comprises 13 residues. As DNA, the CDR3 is TGTGCCAGCGGCCACCACTTGAACACTGAAGCTTTCTTT. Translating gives CASGHHLNTEAFF.

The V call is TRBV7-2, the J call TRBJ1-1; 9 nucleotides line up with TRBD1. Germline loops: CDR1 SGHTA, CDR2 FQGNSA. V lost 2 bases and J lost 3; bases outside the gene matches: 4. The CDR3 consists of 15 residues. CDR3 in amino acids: CASSLTGQGYTEAFF. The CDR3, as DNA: TGTGCCAGCAGCTTAACGGGACAGGGTTACACTGAAGCTTTCTTT.

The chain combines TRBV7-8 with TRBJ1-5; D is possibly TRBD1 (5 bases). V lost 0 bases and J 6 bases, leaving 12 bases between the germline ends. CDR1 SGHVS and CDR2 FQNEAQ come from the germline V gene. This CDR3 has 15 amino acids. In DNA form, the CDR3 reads TGTGCCAGCAGCTTAGCTCTGGGGGTTCGTCAGCCCCAGCATTTT. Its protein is CASSLALGVRQPQHF.

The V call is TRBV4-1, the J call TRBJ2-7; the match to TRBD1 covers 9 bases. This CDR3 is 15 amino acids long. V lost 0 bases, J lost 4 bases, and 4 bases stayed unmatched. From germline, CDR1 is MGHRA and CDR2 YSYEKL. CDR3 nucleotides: TGCGCCAGCAGCCAAGAAGGACAGGGGATTTACGAGCAGTACTTC. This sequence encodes CASSQEGQGIYEQYF.

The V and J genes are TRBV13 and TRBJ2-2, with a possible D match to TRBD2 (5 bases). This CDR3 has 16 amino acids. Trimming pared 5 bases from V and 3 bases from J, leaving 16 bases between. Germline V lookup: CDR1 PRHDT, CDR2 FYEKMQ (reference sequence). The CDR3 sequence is CASSPNGVGHTGELFF. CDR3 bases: TGTGCCAGCAGCCCCAACGGGGTCGGGCACACCGGGGAGCTGTTTTTT. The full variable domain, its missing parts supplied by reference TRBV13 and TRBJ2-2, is AAGVIQSPRHLIKEKRETATLKCYPIPRHDTVYWYQQGPGQDPQFLISFYEKMQSDKGSIPDRFSAQQFSDYHSELNMSSLELGDSALYFCASSPNGVGHTGELFFGEGSRLTVL.

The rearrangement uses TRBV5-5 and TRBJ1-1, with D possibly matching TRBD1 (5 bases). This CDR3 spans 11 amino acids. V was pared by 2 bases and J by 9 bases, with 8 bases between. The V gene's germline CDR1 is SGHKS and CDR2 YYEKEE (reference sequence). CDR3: CASSLRGKAFF. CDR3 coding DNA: TGTGCCAGCAGCTTAAGGGGTAAAGCTTTCTTT.

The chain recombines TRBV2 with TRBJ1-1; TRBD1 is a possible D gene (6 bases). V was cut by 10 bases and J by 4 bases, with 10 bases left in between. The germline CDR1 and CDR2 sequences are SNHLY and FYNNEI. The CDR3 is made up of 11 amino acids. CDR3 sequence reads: CATRGITEAFF. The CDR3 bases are TGTGCCACCAGGGGCATCACTGAAGCTTTCTTT.

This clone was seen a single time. CDR3 sequence (DNA): TGTGCCAGCAGTTTATCAGAAGGTCAGGAGACCCAGTACTTC. Its protein product is CASSLSEGQETQYF. The rearrangement joins TRBV27 to TRBJ2-5; D is ambiguous. Germline CDR1 reads MNHEY; CDR2 reads SMNVEV (reference sequence). V was pared by 0 bases and J by 5 bases, with 10 bases between. This CDR3 has 14 amino acids.

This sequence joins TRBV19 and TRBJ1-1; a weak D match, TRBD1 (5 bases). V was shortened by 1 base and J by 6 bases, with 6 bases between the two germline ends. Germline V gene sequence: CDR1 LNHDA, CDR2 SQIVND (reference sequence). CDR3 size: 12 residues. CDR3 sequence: CASSIGGAEAFF. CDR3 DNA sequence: TGTGCCAGTAGTATAGGGGGGGCTGAAGCTTTCTTT.

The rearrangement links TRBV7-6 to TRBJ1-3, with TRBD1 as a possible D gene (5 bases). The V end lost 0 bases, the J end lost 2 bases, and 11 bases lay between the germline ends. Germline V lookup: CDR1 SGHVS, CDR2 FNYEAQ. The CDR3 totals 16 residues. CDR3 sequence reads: CASSLALGAAGNTIYF. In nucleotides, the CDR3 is TGTGCCAGCAGCTTAGCCCTCGGGGCAGCTGGAAACACCATATATTTT.

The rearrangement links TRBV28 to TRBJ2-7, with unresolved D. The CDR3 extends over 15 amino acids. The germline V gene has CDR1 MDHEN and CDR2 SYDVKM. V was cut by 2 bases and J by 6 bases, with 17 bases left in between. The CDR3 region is CASSLDIVLTGEQYF. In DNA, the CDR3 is TGTGCCAGCAGTTTAGATATCGTCTTAACGGGCGAGCAGTACTTC.